A selection of T cell receptor beta chains follows, all from one sample in a study of Ad26.COV2.S vaccination and SARS-CoV-2 variants. The repertoire was sequenced with immunoSEQ multiplex PCR; TCRdb's copy has only in-frame clones and lacks some. The table includes around 400,000 clones, roughly 90% detected once. This specimen was peripheral blood, taken in a trial of Ad26.COV2.S vaccine versus placebo. The source is a person aged 18-60 years who received the Ad26.COV2.S COVID-19 vaccine or a placebo. Both conserved end residues are part of each CDR3. A D gene is named only where the DNA matches it firmly. Only some rows state a clone size, as once, few, many or a class for expanded clones.

clone_size	d_call	v_call	j_call	cdr3_nt	cdr3_aa
few	TRBD2	TRBV5-4	TRBJ2-6	TGTGCCAGCAGCTTGGTAGCGGGCTCTGGGGCCAACGTCCTGACTTTC	CASSLVAGSGANVLTF
-	-	TRBV19	TRBJ1-3	TGTGCCAGTAGTATTCGACAGGATTTCAGCTCTGGAAACACCATATATTTT	CASSIRQDFSSGNTIYF
-	-	TRBV19	TRBJ1-5	TGTGCCAGTAGAACAGGCCCCTCGGAACGGCAGCCCCAGCATTTT	CASRTGPSERQPQHF
-	-	TRBV5-6	TRBJ2-3	TGTGCCAGCAGCTTTGGCGGGATGGGGGGAGATACGCAGTATTTT	CASSFGGMGGDTQYF
-	TRBD2	TRBV29-1	TRBJ2-7	TGCAGCGTACGGGGACCGCGGGGGTACGAGCAGTACTTC	CSVRGPRGYEQYF
-	-	TRBV5-4	TRBJ1-1	TGTGCCAGCAGCTTTCAAGGTCTGGGAAACACTGAAGCTTTCTTT	CASSFQGLGNTEAFF
-	TRBD1	TRBV27	TRBJ1-5	TGTGCCAGCAGGACAGGGATGGCTCAGCCCCAGCATTTT	CASRTGMAQPQHF
-	-	TRBV7-8	TRBJ2-1	TGTGCCAGCAGCCCACAGGGCCAGTCTCGGGGTGAGCAGTTCTTC	CASSPQGQSRGEQFF
-	-	TRBV5-6	TRBJ1-5	TGTGCCAGCAGCTTATGGGGCATCCATAGCAATCAGCCCCAGCATTTT	CASSLWGIHSNQPQHF
-	-	TRBV5-1	TRBJ2-1	TGCGCCAGCAGTCGGGCCCCGCAGGGATCGCACAATGAGCAGTTCTTC	CASSRAPQGSHNEQFF
-	TRBD1	TRBV27	TRBJ2-7	TGTGCCAGTACCGACAGGGTTACCTACGAGCAGTACTTC	CASTDRVTYEQYF
-	TRBD1	TRBV2	TRBJ2-2	TGTGCCAGCAGCCCAAGTCGGGGACAGATCACCGGGGAGCTGTTTTTT	CASSPSRGQITGELFF
-	TRBD1	TRBV19	TRBJ2-5	TGTGCCAGTAGTATGTGGGGACAGGGTGTTGAGACCCAGTACTTC	CASSMWGQGVETQYF
-	TRBD2	TRBV4-1	TRBJ2-5	TGCGCCAGCAGCCAACTAAGGAATAGGCTAGCGGGCCCACAAGAGACCCAGTACTTC	CASSQLRNRLAGPQETQYF
-	-	TRBV2	TRBJ2-1	TGTGCCAGCAGTGGAATAGGTGAGCAGTTCTTC	CASSGIGEQFF
once	TRBD2	TRBV5-4	TRBJ2-2	TGTGCCAGCACCGCCGGGACTAGCAGGTCAACCGGGGAGCTGTTTTTT	CASTAGTSRSTGELFF
few	-	TRBV4-1	TRBJ1-5	TGCGCCAGCAGCCAGGTGGGAGGTAGCAATCAGCCCCAGCATTTT	CASSQVGGSNQPQHF
-	-	TRBV30	TRBJ1-6	TGTGCCTGGAGACCGCGGGGCGCACTCAATTCACCCCTCCACTTT	CAWRPRGALNSPLHF
-	TRBD2	TRBV6-4	TRBJ2-1	TGTGCCAGCAGTGAGTCTGCTAGCGGGAGCTCCTACAATGAGCAGTTCTTC	CASSESASGSSYNEQFF
-	-	TRBV27	TRBJ2-7	TGTGCCAGCAGTTCACTCCGCGGACGGGTCTACGAGCAGTACTTC	CASSSLRGRVYEQYF
-	TRBD1	TRBV6-6	TRBJ1-2	TGTGCCAGCAGTTCCGGGACAGGGGTGAATGGCTACACCTTC	CASSSGTGVNGYTF
-	-	TRBV19	TRBJ2-7	TGTGCCAGTAGTCCCGAAGGGGAACCCTACGAGCAGTACTTC	CASSPEGEPYEQYF
-	TRBD2	TRBV5-1	TRBJ2-5	TGCGCCAGCAGCTTACAGAGCGGGGGCCAAGAGACCCAGTACTTC	CASSLQSGGQETQYF
-	-	TRBV27	TRBJ2-7	TGTGCCAGCAGTTTCGGGGGCAGGGGCTACGAGCAGTACTTC	CASSFGGRGYEQYF
-	TRBD1	TRBV29-1	TRBJ1-1	TGCAGCGCTGGGACAGGGTCCACTGAAGCTTTCTTT	CSAGTGSTEAFF
-	TRBD1	TRBV11-1	TRBJ2-5	TGTGCCAGCAGCCGGGACAGGTACCAAGAGACCCAGTACTTC	CASSRDRYQETQYF
-	TRBD1	TRBV11-2	TRBJ1-2	TGTGCCAGCGGACAGGGGGACTATGGCTACACCTTC	CASGQGDYGYTF
-	-	TRBV5-6	TRBJ2-7	TGTGCCAGCAGCTTGGGACAGTTCTACGAGCAGTACTTC	CASSLGQFYEQYF
-	-	TRBV2	TRBJ2-5	TGTGCCAGCAAACGACAGGACTGGCAGACCCAGTACTTC	CASKRQDWQTQYF
-	TRBD2	TRBV11-3	TRBJ2-1	TGTGCCAGCAGCCTATGGACTAGCGCTCCCAGTGAGCAGTTCTTC	CASSLWTSAPSEQFF
-	TRBD2	TRBV2	TRBJ2-7	TGTGCCAGCAGTGATGGACTAGCGGACTACGAGCAGTACTTC	CASSDGLADYEQYF
-	-	TRBV30	TRBJ1-4	TGTGCCTGGTCCCCCGGGACAAGAGCAACTAATGAAAAACTGTTTTTT	CAWSPGTRATNEKLFF
-	TRBD2	TRBV5-4	TRBJ2-1	TGTGCCAGCAGCTTTGGGGCTAGCGGGTCCTACAATGAGCAGTTCTTC	CASSFGASGSYNEQFF
-	-	TRBV19	TRBJ1-3	TGTGCCAGTAGTTGGGGACCCCCGAGCTCTGGAAACACCATATATTTT	CASSWGPPSSGNTIYF
-	-	TRBV21-1	TRBJ1-1	TGTGCCAGCAGCAAAGCGGGGGATTTCTGGGCAGGGGATAAAACTGAAGCTTTCTTT	CASSKAGDFWAGDKTEAFF
-	-	TRBV11-1	TRBJ2-7	TGTGCCAGCAGCTTAACAGGACTAAGCTCCTACGAGCAGTACTTC	CASSLTGLSSYEQYF
few	-	TRBV5-1	TRBJ1-5	TGCGCCAGCAGCCCAATGGCCGGGGCGGGTCAGCCCCAGCATTTT	CASSPMAGAGQPQHF
-	-	TRBV5-1	TRBJ2-2	TGCGCCAGCAGCTTGAGCGGTGCGAACACCGGGGAGCTGTTTTTT	CASSLSGANTGELFF
-	-	TRBV28	TRBJ2-7	TGTGCCAGCAGCCGAGGGGGGGGCTCCTACGAGCAGTACTTC	CASSRGGGSYEQYF
-	-	TRBV6-5	TRBJ2-3	TGTGCCAGCAGTTACTCGAACCCCATTGAGACGCAGTATTTT	CASSYSNPIETQYF
-	-	TRBV19	TRBJ1-5	TGTGCCAGTAGTATAGAGGATAGCAATCAGCCCCAGCATTTT	CASSIEDSNQPQHF
-	TRBD1	TRBV4-1	TRBJ1-4	TGCGCCAGCAGTTTCGGGGCAGGGGGCGCGAGGGAAAAACTGTTTTTT	CASSFGAGGAREKLFF
-	TRBD2	TRBV6-5	TRBJ2-7	TGTGCCAGTATCCTAGCGGGAGGGACCTACGAGCAGTACTTC	CASILAGGTYEQYF
-	TRBD1	TRBV2	TRBJ2-7	TGTGCCAGCAGCGACACAGGGGTAGGGGAGCAGTACTTC	CASSDTGVGEQYF
-	-	TRBV5-1	TRBJ2-7	TGCGCCAGCAGCTTGGGGGTCGGGGGCGAGCAGTACTTC	CASSLGVGGEQYF
-	-	TRBV7-8	TRBJ2-5	TGTGCCAGCAGCTTAGCTTCTGGGTTAGAGACCCAGTACTTC	CASSLASGLETQYF
-	TRBD1	TRBV19	TRBJ2-3	TGTGCCAGTAGTATAGGGAGACAGGGCCGCACAGATACGCAGTATTTT	CASSIGRQGRTDTQYF
-	TRBD1	TRBV5-1	TRBJ2-7	TGCGCCAGCAGCTTGACAGGGGAAGTGTACGAGCAGTACTTC	CASSLTGEVYEQYF
-	-	TRBV28	TRBJ1-1	TGTGCCAGCCCCCCGGAGGGCCTTCATGTGAACACTGAAGCTTTCTTT	CASPPEGLHVNTEAFF
-	TRBD1	TRBV5-5	TRBJ1-2	TGTGCCAGCAGCATGACAGGGAGCGGCTACACCTTC	CASSMTGSGYTF
-	-	TRBV19	TRBJ2-7	TGTGCCAGCGGACGGACTCTTACCTACGAGCAGTACTTC	CASGRTLTYEQYF
-	-	TRBV6-2/TRBV6-3	TRBJ2-1	TGTGCCAGCAGCCGGAGCGGGTACAATGAGCAGTTCTTC	CASSRSGYNEQFF
-	-	TRBV10-3	TRBJ2-3	TGTGCCATCAGTGGTAGTAGCGGAGCAGGGGCAGATACGCAGTATTTT	CAISGSSGAGADTQYF
-	-	TRBV6-5	TRBJ1-2	TGTGCCAGCTACGAAAGGGGCTATGGCTACACCTTC	CASYERGYGYTF
-	TRBD1	TRBV29-1	TRBJ2-5	TGCAGCGCGGGACAGGGGGTTGGAGAGACCCAGTACTTC	CSAGQGVGETQYF
-	TRBD2	TRBV2	TRBJ2-1	TGTGCCAGCACTGGGACTACCTGGGGCGAGCAGTTCTTC	CASTGTTWGEQFF
-	TRBD2	TRBV19	TRBJ2-7	TGTGCCAGTAGCAGTAGCGGGAGGGGGACGTACGAGCAGTACTTC	CASSSSGRGTYEQYF
-	TRBD1	TRBV2	TRBJ2-1	TGTGCCAGCCGGCGGGTACAGGGGGCCTACAATGAGCAGTTCTTC	CASRRVQGAYNEQFF
once	TRBD1	TRBV5-1	TRBJ2-2	TGCGCCAGCAGCCCCTGGGGACAGAGGAACACCGGGGAGCTGTTTTTT	CASSPWGQRNTGELFF
-	-	TRBV3-1/TRBV3-2	TRBJ1-4	TGTGCCAGCAGCCAAGATGTGCAGGCTGAAAAACTGTTTTTT	CASSQDVQAEKLFF